This TCR beta chain emerged from a study of T cells in Graves' hyperthyroidism and ophthalmopathy. Study outcomes and limitations: The model's output predicted ophthalmopathy at a median of roughly 6.9 months prior to onset.

Ophthalmopathy cases scored 3 or more on the Clinical Activity Score and 4 or more on NOSPECS grade, with duration below 3 months. A patient was excluded if there was uncontrolled infection, other autoimmune disease, pregnancy or lactation. This clonotype appeared a few times. As yet, its antigen is unknown. Germline V lookup: CDR1 LGHNA, CDR2 YSLEER. The germline V and J ends were trimmed by 2 bases and 7 bases, with 8 bases remaining between them. This CDR3 is built from 13 residues. What was amplified from RNA transcripts were TCR beta CDR3 regions. TCR CDR3 regions were first amplified by RT-PCR with HTBI primers. MiXCR, run by TCRdb on the multiplex PCR reads, gives a single entry per CDR3 protein. Among 660,000 or so distinct CDR3 sequences listed, less than 25% were seen once.

The sequencing sample was made of blood. The chain recombines TRBV4-3 with TRBJ2-2; TRBD1 is a possible D gene (5 bases). This receptor was taken from a man younger than 40 with Graves' ophthalmopathy. The CDR3 DNA follows: TGCGCCAGCAGCCAAAACAGGATCGGGGAGCTGTTTTTT. This encodes CASSQNRIGELFF.